One sample yielded the 6 T cell receptor beta chains listed below, sequenced in a study of T-cell reconstitution after alpha-beta-depleted transplantation in children. Construction of the TCRbeta library involved unique molecular identifiers. TCRdb recomputed calls from the PCR reads with MiXCR, one row per CDR3 protein. Of 750,000 to 950,000 distinct CDR3 sequences in the sample, 15% to 20% were seen once. The sequences come from PBMCs, mostly from graft donor cells, collected 360 days after TCRalphabeta/CD19-depleted stem cell transplant. The receptors were gathered from a male patient younger than 18 who had a stem cell transplant for acute lymphoblastic leukemia, so the T cells may come from the graft donor.

This clonotype came up many times. The genes are TRBV29-1 and TRBJ2-5, with unresolved D. The V end was cut by 4 bases, the J end by 2 bases, with 8 bases between. In germline, CDR1 is SQVTM, CDR2 ANQGSEA. The CDR3 is 12 amino acids. The DNA for the CDR3 is TGCAGCGTTGGGCCACCTCAAGAGACCCAGTACTTC. This sequence encodes CSVGPPQETQYF.

This clonotype has just a few counts. The rearrangement uses TRBV4-1 and TRBJ2-3, with TRBD2 identical over 10 bases. V was clipped by 2 bases and J by 5 bases; unmatched bases: 7. CDR1 and CDR2 (germline): MGHRA, YSYEKL. The CDR3 covers 16 residues. DNA for the CDR3: TGCGCCAGCAGCCAAAGTCCCCTAGCGGGGGAAGATACGCAGTATTTT. Encoded protein: CASSQSPLAGEDTQYF.

This clonotype was detected many times. The chain uses TRBV25-1 and TRBJ2-4; 8 bases map to TRBD2. J was trimmed by 0 bases and V by 1 base; bases with no gene match: 11. CDR3 size: 19 residues. CDR1 and CDR2 from the germline V gene are MGHDK and SYGVNS. In DNA form, the CDR3 reads TGTGCCAGCAGTGAATTTCCTAGCGGGCGAGGAGTAGCCAAAAACATTCAGTACTTC. Encoded protein: CASSEFPSGRGVAKNIQYF.

This clonotype was seen only a few times. The chain employs TRBV12-3 or TRBV12-4 and TRBJ1-3, with D perhaps TRBD1 (5 bases). V was shortened by 1 base and J by 2 bases, with 6 bases between the two germline ends. CDR3 length: 14 residues. Written as DNA, the CDR3 is TGTGCCAGCAGTTTAGAGACAGCTGGAAACACCATATATTTT. Protein: CASSLETAGNTIYF.

This clonotype was counted between two and nine times. The chain uses TRBV14 and TRBJ2-5; 8 nucleotides align to TRBD2. Germline CDR1 is SGHDN and CDR2 is FVKESK. The CDR3 loop spans 14 amino acids. V lost 3 bases, J lost 5 bases, and 5 bases stayed unmatched. CDR3: CASSHLSSGETQYF. The CDR3 DNA follows: TGTGCCAGCAGCCACCTTTCTAGCGGGGAGACCCAGTACTTC.

This clonotype showed up just a few times. V gene TRBV12-3 or TRBV12-4 combines with J gene TRBJ2-1; no firm D call. The CDR3 spans 12 residues. V was pared by 10 bases and J by 7 bases, with 14 bases between. The DNA of the CDR3 is TGTGCCACCTTAAAATTAGCAAATGAGCAGTTCTTC. This sequence encodes CATLKLANEQFF.